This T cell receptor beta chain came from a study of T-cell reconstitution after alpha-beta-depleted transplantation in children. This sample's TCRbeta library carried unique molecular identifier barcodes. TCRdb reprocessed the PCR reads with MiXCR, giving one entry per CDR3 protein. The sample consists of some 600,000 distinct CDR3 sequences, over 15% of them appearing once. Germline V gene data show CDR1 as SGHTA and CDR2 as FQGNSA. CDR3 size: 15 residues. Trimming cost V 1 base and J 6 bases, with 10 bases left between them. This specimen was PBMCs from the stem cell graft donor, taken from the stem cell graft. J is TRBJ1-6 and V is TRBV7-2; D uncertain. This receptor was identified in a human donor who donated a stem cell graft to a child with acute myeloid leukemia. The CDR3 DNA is TGTGCCAGCAGCTTAGTGTTCCAGCTTAATTCACCCCTCCACTTT. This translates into CASSLVFQLNSPLHF.